A single sample is the source of the 3 T cell receptor beta chains below, sequenced in a study of T cell responses to AZD1222 COVID-19 vaccine. Assay used: immunoSEQ multiplex PCR; TCRdb lists only in-frame clones, some missing. Among 170,000 or so clones listed, 90% were seen once. Source: peripheral blood, taken on day 0 of AZD1222 vaccination. The source is an adult in good health.

The chain joins TRBV20-1 to TRBJ1-5; the D is unclear. The CDR3 extends over 12 amino acids. V was trimmed by 3 bases and J by 7 bases, leaving 10 bases between them. Germline V gives CDR1 DFQATT, CDR2 SNEGSKA (reference sequence). CDR3 region: CSASGGVQPQHF. The CDR3 coding sequence is TGCAGTGCTAGTGGCGGGGTACAGCCCCAGCATTTT.

The rearrangement uses TRBV3-1 (or the pseudogene TRBV3-2) and TRBJ2-7; no clear D gene. The germline gives CDR1 LGHDT, CDR2 YNNKEL (reference sequence). The CDR3 has 13 amino acids. V gave up 4 bases and J gave up 1 base, with 8 bases separating them. CDR3 region: CASSPRLSYEQYF. The CDR3 DNA reads TGTGCCAGCAGCCCCCGACTTTCCTACGAGCAGTACTTC.

V is TRBV7-3 and J is TRBJ1-1; 10 nucleotides match TRBD1. V lost 5 bases and J lost 5; bases outside the gene matches: 8. Germline lookup yields CDR1 SGHTA and CDR2 FQGTGA. The CDR3 covers 15 residues. CDR3 sequence (DNA): TGTGCCAGCAGCCGGACAGGGGGTGAGAGGACTGAAGCTTTCTTT. The encoded protein is CASSRTGGERTEAFF.